These 31 T cell receptor beta chains came from one sample sequenced in a study of cytomegalovirus exposure and HLA in healthy donors (dated by TCRdb to about 2017). The method behind the library was the immunoSEQ multiplex PCR assay. For the multiplex PCR, a mixture combining 60 forward primers for TCR Vbeta segments and 13 reverse primers for TCR Jbeta segments was used. Drawn from immuneACCESS, this table holds only the in-frame rearrangements with V and J called that TCRdb kept. Clones are partly lost; checked studies trace under half to an unresolved V gene and leave the rest unexplained. For this sample there are approximately 150,000 clones; roughly four fifths appear just once. The ten largest clones take up 0.9% to 1.1% of the sample. Sequenced sample: PBMCs. These receptor sequences come from a woman aged 40 to 55 in good health and CMV-seronegative.

The V gene is TRBV28, the J gene TRBJ1-1; TRBD1 matches at 8 bases. CDR3 length: 14 amino acids. Trimming cost V 2 bases and J 3 bases; bases outside gene matches: 2. Germline loops: CDR1 MDHEN, CDR2 SYDVKM. The CDR3 here is CASSLRTGYTEAFF. The CDR3 DNA reads as TGTGCCAGCAGTTTAAGGACAGGGTACACTGAAGCTTTCTTT.

This clone has only one observation. The chain couples TRBV7-3 to TRBJ2-3, with 10 bases that match TRBD2. Germline CDR1 and CDR2: SGHTA and FQGTGA. The CDR3 is made up of 16 amino acids. The ends lost 5 bases at V and 4 bases at J; junction bases unmatched: 9. The DNA of the CDR3 is TGTGCCAGCAGCCCCTCTAGCGGGAGAGGGGCAGATACGCAGTATTTT. It encodes CASSPSSGRGADTQYF.

This chain connects TRBV19 to TRBJ2-1; 7 bases fit TRBD2. The germline V gene encodes CDR1 LNHDA and CDR2 SQIVND (reference sequence). The CDR3 spans 17 residues. V was clipped by 3 bases and J by 1 base; unmatched bases: 9. The CDR3 loop reads CASSIRGSRKSYNEQFF. The CDR3 DNA is TGTGCCAGTAGTATCCGCGGGAGTAGGAAGTCCTACAATGAGCAGTTCTTC.

This clone was observed a single time. The identical CDR3 is also encoded by other nucleotide sequences in the sample. This chain joins TRBV29-1 and TRBJ2-2; 13 nucleotides match TRBD2. Germline CDR1 is SQVTM and CDR2 is ANQGSEA. The CDR3 covers 17 residues. Trimming cost V 2 bases and J 4 bases; bases outside gene matches: 7. The CDR3 is CSVETTSGRAGTGELFF. The CDR3 DNA follows: TGCAGCGTTGAAACTACTAGCGGGAGGGCCGGCACCGGGGAGCTGTTTTTT.

J is TRBJ2-3 and V is TRBV6-6, with TRBD2 as a possible D gene (5 bases). The length of the CDR3 is 16 residues. Germline values: CDR1 MNHNY, CDR2 SVGAGI (reference sequence). V lost 7 bases and J lost 0, with 17 bases in between. The CDR3 here is CASKADTAGSTDTQYF. CDR3 sequence (DNA): TGTGCCAGCAAAGCGGATACCGCCGGGAGCACAGATACGCAGTATTTT.

This chain connects TRBV9 to TRBJ2-7, with D perhaps TRBD2 (6 bases). Trimming stripped 3 bases from V and 5 bases from J, with 12 bases between. Germline V gene data show CDR1 as SGDLS and CDR2 as YYNGEE. The CDR3 has 13 residues. The CDR3 sequence is CASSGTTRNEQYF. CDR3 in DNA: TGTGCCAGCAGCGGGACTACCCGAAACGAGCAGTACTTC.

The gene calls are TRBV7-8 and TRBJ2-3; no reliable D call. The CDR3 runs 14 residues. The V gene lost 2 bases and the J gene lost 1 base, with 7 bases spanning the gap. Germline V gene data show CDR1 as SGHVS and CDR2 as FQNEAQ. The CDR3 protein is CASSLNARTDTQYF. The CDR3 region has the DNA TGTGCCAGCAGCTTAAATGCGCGCACAGATACGCAGTATTTT. Complete variable domain (other parts from reference TRBV7-8 and TRBJ2-3): GAGVSQSPRYKVAKRGQDVALRCDPISGHVSLFWYQQALGQGPEFLTYFQNEAQLDKSGLPSDRFFAERPEGSVSTLKIQRTQQEDSAVYLCASSLNARTDTQYFGPGTRLTVL.

About this clone itself: At the DNA level, this CDR3 is encoded by other sequences in the same sample as well. This chain connects TRBV7-9 to TRBJ1-1; no firm D call. CDR1 is SEHNR, CDR2 FQNEAQ, per germline (reference sequence). The ends were cut back, 1 base at V and 8 bases at J, with 5 bases in the middle. The CDR3 has 11 amino acids. CDR3 residues: CASSLDGEAFF. The CDR3 nucleotides read TGTGCCAGCAGCTTAGACGGGGAAGCTTTCTTT.

The chain couples TRBV6-1 to TRBJ2-1; 8 bases map to TRBD2. CDR1 is MNHNS and CDR2 is SASEGT in the germline V gene. The CDR3 length is 15 residues. V lost 7 bases, J lost 3 bases, and 8 bases stayed unmatched. The CDR3 nucleotides read TGTGCCAGCACCTCTCGGAGCGGGGGCTACAATGAGCAGTTCTTC. This sequence encodes CASTSRSGGYNEQFF.

The chain links TRBV6-1 to TRBJ2-1; D is unclear. The germline CDR1 and CDR2 sequences are MNHNS and SASEGT. The length of the CDR3 is 11 residues. V was clipped by 2 bases and J by 7 bases, with 3 bases between them. This CDR3 is CASSELNEQFF. CDR3 DNA sequence: TGTGCCAGCAGTGAACTAAATGAGCAGTTCTTC.

The table lists this clone with a count of one. The CDR3 sequence: CASKDLAGPSGEYF. CDR3 DNA sequence: TGTGCCAGCAAAGACTTAGCGGGGCCCTCTGGAGAGTATTTT. The chain is built from TRBV5-6 and TRBJ2-3, with 8 bases identical to TRBD2. Germline CDR1 SGHDT, CDR2 YYEEEE. CDR3 size: 14 residues. Trimming removed 6 bases from V and 13 bases from J; junction bases left unmatched: 16.

The chain has TRBV9 and TRBJ2-2, with 7 bases that match TRBD2. The ends lost 0 bases at V and 2 bases at J; junction bases unmatched: 4. CDR3 length: 16 amino acids. Germline CDR1 reads SGDLS; CDR2 reads YYNGEE. The CDR3 sequence is CASSVESSGNTGELFF. The CDR3 DNA reads as TGTGCCAGCAGCGTAGAGTCTAGCGGTAACACCGGGGAGCTGTTTTTT.

The gene calls are TRBV5-6 and TRBJ2-3; 7 nucleotides match TRBD2. The V gene's germline CDR1 is SGHDT and CDR2 YYEEEE. The CDR3 is made up of 16 amino acids. Unmatched junction bases numbered 14, after V lost 7 bases and J lost 3 bases. The CDR3, as DNA: TGTGCCAGCGGAGGGTTGGATGGCGGGAGAACAGATACGCAGTATTTT. Protein product: CASGGLDGGRTDTQYF.

This clone was counted only a few times. This chain connects TRBV7-8 to TRBJ2-7; a possible D gene is TRBD2 (7 bases). V was cut by 1 base and J by 3 bases, with 16 bases left in between. Per the germline V gene, CDR1 is SGHVS and CDR2 is FQNEAQ. The CDR3 has 16 amino acids. Here the CDR3 reads CASSLEGGGGIYEQYF. For the CDR3, the DNA is TGTGCCAGCAGCTTAGAGGGGGGGGGAGGGATCTACGAGCAGTACTTC.

The chain has TRBV6-1 and TRBJ2-3, with D perhaps TRBD2 (5 bases). The CDR3 loop spans 15 amino acids. V lost 7 bases to trimming and J lost 1 base, with 15 bases between them. Germline V gene lookup returns CDR1 MNHNS and CDR2 SASEGT. The CDR3 coding sequence is TGTGCCAGCACTTTGGGAGCCCTTGGCACAGATACGCAGTATTTT. The encoded protein is CASTLGALGTDTQYF.

This clone appeared once. The chain combines TRBV10-3 with TRBJ1-3; TRBD1 might be the D (5 bases). CDR3 size: 14 residues. The V gene's germline CDR1 is ENHRY and CDR2 SYGVKD. Between the trimmed V and J ends, which lost 10 bases and 1 base, there was a span of 14 bases. The CDR3 is CATSTDLSGNTIYF. The CDR3 DNA sequence: TGTGCCACTTCGACAGATCTGTCTGGAAACACCATATATTTT.

The CDR3 sequence is CASSTRDRGLDTQYF. The CDR3, as DNA: TGTGCCAGCAGCACCCGGGACAGGGGGCTAGATACGCAGTATTTT. V usage is TRBV9 and J usage is TRBJ2-3, with 12 nucleotides matching TRBD1. Trimming cost V 4 bases and J 5 bases; bases outside gene matches: 5. The germline gives CDR1 SGDLS, CDR2 YYNGEE. The length of the CDR3 is 15 residues.

The chain has TRBV10-1 and TRBJ2-1, with a tentative D call TRBD1 (6 bases). V was pared by 11 bases and J by 7 bases, with 21 bases between. Germline CDR1 WNHNN, CDR2 SYGVQD (reference sequence). CDR3 length: 14 amino acids. CDR3 sequence (DNA): TGCGCCCGCGCTGAGACAGGTTTAATAAATGAGCAGTTCTTC. Translated: CARAETGLINEQFF.

This clone was seen many times. CDR3 protein: CACSRTGRAFF. CDR3 nucleotides: TGTGCCTGCTCCAGGACAGGTAGGGCTTTCTTT. The V and J genes are TRBV30 and TRBJ1-1, with 7 bases matching TRBD1. Germline V gene data show CDR1 as GTSNPN and CDR2 as SVGIG (reference sequence). The ends lost 6 bases at V and 11 bases at J; junction bases unmatched: 9. The CDR3 has 11 amino acids.

Here the CDR3 reads CASSPPGTGGETQYF. Written as DNA, the CDR3 is TGTGCCAGCTCACCTCCAGGGACAGGGGGCGAGACCCAGTACTTC. This sequence joins TRBV18 and TRBJ2-5; 12 nucleotides align to TRBD1. With V trimmed by 3 bases and J by 5 bases, 4 bases remained unmatched. The CDR3 sequence is 15 residues long. From germline, CDR1 is KGHSH and CDR2 LQKENI.

The genes are TRBV30 and TRBJ2-7; D gene unclear. The CDR3 has 11 residues. Trimming took 0 bases from V and 9 from J, leaving 9 bases between them. The germline V gene encodes CDR1 GTSNPN and CDR2 SVGIG (reference sequence). The CDR3 DNA reads as TGTGCCTGGAGTGTACGGTCAGGGCAGTACTTC. Amino acids: CAWSVRSGQYF. The full variable domain, completed using reference TRBV30 and TRBJ2-7, is SQTIHQWPATLVQPVGSPLSLECTVEGTSNPNLYWYRQAAGRGLQLLFYSVGIGQISSEVPQNLSASRPQDRQFILSSKKLLLSDSGFYLCAWSVRSGQYFGPGTRLTVT.

The genes are TRBV7-3 and TRBJ2-3, with 8 positions matching TRBD2. Germline assignment: CDR1 SGHTA and CDR2 FQGTGA. The ends lost 5 bases at V and 0 bases at J; junction bases unmatched: 16. There are 19 residues in the CDR3. CDR3 coding DNA: TGTGCCAGCAGCCACGATGAACAGTTACTAGCGGAGAGCACAGATACGCAGTATTTT. It yields the protein CASSHDEQLLAESTDTQYF.

The chain has TRBV7-9 and TRBJ1-2; no clear D. The CDR3 covers 14 residues. Trimming pared 2 bases from V and 5 bases from J, leaving 12 bases between. Germline loops: CDR1 SEHNR, CDR2 FQNEAQ (reference sequence). CDR3 in DNA: TGTGCCAGCAGCTTATCTACAGCCAGATATGGCTACACCTTC. Its translation: CASSLSTARYGYTF.

In this sample, this clone turned up a few times. The chain has TRBV10-1 and TRBJ2-3; TRBD2 matches at 8 bases. Germline CDR1 and CDR2: WNHNN and SYGVQD (reference sequence). Trimming took 1 base from V and 5 from J; bases not matched to a gene: 11. This CDR3 has 17 amino acids. For the CDR3, the DNA is TGCGCCAGCAGTGAGTTTATTATCGGGACTAGTCAAGATACGCAGTATTTT. Its protein product is CASSEFIIGTSQDTQYF.

The chain joins TRBV5-6 to TRBJ1-5; 8 nucleotides match TRBD1. This CDR3 contains 17 residues. Germline trimming cut 2 bases from V and 2 bases from J; bases unmatched to any gene: 9. The V gene's germline CDR1 is SGHDT and CDR2 YYEEEE. CDR3 residues: CASSFRTGLSGNQPQHF. DNA of the CDR3: TGTGCCAGCAGCTTCAGGACAGGGTTGAGTGGCAATCAGCCCCAGCATTTT. Together with reference TRBV5-6 and TRBJ1-5, the CDR3 gives the full variable domain: DAGVTQSPTHLIKTRGQQVTLRCSPKSGHDTVSWYQQALGQGPQFIFQYYEEEERQRGNFPDRFSGHQFPNYSSELNVNALLLGDSALYLCASSFRTGLSGNQPQHFGDGTRLSIL.

The chain combines TRBV9 with TRBJ2-1; TRBD1 aligns across 12 bases. This CDR3 contains 16 residues. The germline CDR1 and CDR2 sequences are SGDLS and YYNGEE. Unmatched junction bases numbered 5, after V lost 0 bases and J lost 7 bases. The CDR3 reads CASSVGDRGRRNEQFF. CDR3 DNA sequence: TGTGCCAGCAGCGTAGGGGACAGGGGGCGCAGGAATGAGCAGTTCTTC.

This chain joins TRBV7-9 and TRBJ2-5; 14 bases map to TRBD2. This CDR3 has 15 amino acids. CDR1 SEHNR and CDR2 FQNEAQ come from the germline V gene (reference sequence). With 5 bases clipped from V and 4 bases from J, the junction kept 3 bases outside the gene matches. The CDR3 DNA reads as TGTGCCAGCAGCCCGGGGACTAGCGGGAGAGAGACCCAGTACTTC. It translates to CASSPGTSGRETQYF.

The V gene is TRBV6-1, the J gene TRBJ1-4; no clear D. CDR3 length equals 15 residues. Germline V CDR1 and CDR2: MNHNS, SASEGT. DNA for the CDR3: TGTGCGATCGAGTCTACTAGGGCAGCTAATGAAAAACTGTTTTTT. Amino acid sequence: CAIESTRAANEKLFF.

This clone was detected only a few times. This chain connects TRBV6-5 to TRBJ1-1; D is possibly TRBD1 (5 bases). The germline V gene has CDR1 MNHEY and CDR2 SVGAGI. The V end lost 5 bases, the J end lost 8 bases, and 15 bases lay between the germline ends. The CDR3 runs to 13 residues. CDR3 bases: TGTGCCAGCAGTCCTCTAATTGGGGGGGAAGCTTTCTTT. Translating gives CASSPLIGGEAFF.

The chain uses TRBV5-1 and TRBJ1-2; D unresolved. The V end lost 0 bases, the J end lost 1 base, and 7 bases lay between the germline ends. CDR1 SGHRS and CDR2 YFSETQ come from the germline V gene. The CDR3 totals 14 residues. The CDR3 nucleotides read TGCGCCAGCAGCTTGGGAGGGATTAACTATGGCTACACCTTC. Translating gives CASSLGGINYGYTF.

V gene TRBV5-4 combines with J gene TRBJ1-2; 8 bases align to TRBD1. The length of the CDR3 is 13 residues. The germline gives CDR1 SGHNT, CDR2 YYREEE (reference sequence). V dropped 4 bases and J dropped 6; count of bases not matched to a gene: 5. The CDR3 bases are TGTGCCAGCAGCCCTGGACAGGGAGATGGCTACACCTTC. Translation: CASSPGQGDGYTF.